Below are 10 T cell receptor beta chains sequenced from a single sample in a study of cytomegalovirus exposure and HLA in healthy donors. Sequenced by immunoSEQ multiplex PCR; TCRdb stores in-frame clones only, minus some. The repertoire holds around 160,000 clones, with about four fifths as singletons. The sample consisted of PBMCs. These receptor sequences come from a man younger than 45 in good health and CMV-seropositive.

In DNA form, the CDR3 reads TGTGCCAGTAGGTCTAGGTTCAACACTGAAGCTTTCTTT. Amino acid sequence: CASRSRFNTEAFF. V gene TRBV19 combines with J gene TRBJ1-1; D gene unclear. Deletions cut 6 bases from V and 2 bases from J, with 10 bases between. The germline V gene encodes CDR1 LNHDA and CDR2 SQIVND (reference sequence). The CDR3 has 13 residues.

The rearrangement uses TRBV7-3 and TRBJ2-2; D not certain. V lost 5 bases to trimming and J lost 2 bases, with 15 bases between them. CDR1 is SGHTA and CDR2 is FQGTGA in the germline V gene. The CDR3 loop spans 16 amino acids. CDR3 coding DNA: TGTGCCAGCAGCCCCGGTCCCAATGAAAACACCGGGGAGCTGTTTTTT. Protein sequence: CASSPGPNENTGELFF.

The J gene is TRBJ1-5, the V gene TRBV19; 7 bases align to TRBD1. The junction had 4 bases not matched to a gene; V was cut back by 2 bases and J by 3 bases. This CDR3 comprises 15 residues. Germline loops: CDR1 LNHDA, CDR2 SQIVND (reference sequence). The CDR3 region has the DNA TGTGCCAGTAGTATACGTGGGACAGACAATCAGCCCCAGCATTTT. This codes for CASSIRGTDNQPQHF.

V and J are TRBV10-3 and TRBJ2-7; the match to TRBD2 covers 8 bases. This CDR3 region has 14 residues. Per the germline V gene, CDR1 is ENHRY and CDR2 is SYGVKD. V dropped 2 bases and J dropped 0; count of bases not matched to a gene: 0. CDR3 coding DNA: TGTGCCATCAGTGAGGGGACTAGCTCCTACGAGCAGTACTTC. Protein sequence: CAISEGTSSYEQYF.

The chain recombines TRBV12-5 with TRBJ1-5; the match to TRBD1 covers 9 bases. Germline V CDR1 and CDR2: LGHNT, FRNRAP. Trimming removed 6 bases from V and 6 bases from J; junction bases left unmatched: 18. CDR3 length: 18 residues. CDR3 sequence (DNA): TGTGCTAGTGGCTCTATGGAAGCACAGGGGGCAGCAAGTCAGCCCCAGCATTTT. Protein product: CASGSMEAQGAASQPQHF.

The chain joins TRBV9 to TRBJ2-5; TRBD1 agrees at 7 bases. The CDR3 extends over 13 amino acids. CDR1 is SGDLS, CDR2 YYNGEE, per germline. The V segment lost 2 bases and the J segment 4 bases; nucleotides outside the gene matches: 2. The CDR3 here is CASSVTGVETQYF. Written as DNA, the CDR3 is TGTGCCAGCAGCGTTACAGGGGTAGAGACCCAGTACTTC.

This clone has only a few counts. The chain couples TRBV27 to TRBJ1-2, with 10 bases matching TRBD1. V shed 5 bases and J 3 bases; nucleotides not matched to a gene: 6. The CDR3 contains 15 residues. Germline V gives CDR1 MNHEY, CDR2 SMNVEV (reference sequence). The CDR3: CASSLRTGGHYGYTF. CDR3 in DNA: TGTGCCAGCAGTCTGCGGACAGGGGGACACTATGGCTACACCTTC.

CDR3 sequence reads: CASSARQGYHNEQFF. The CDR3, as DNA: TGTGCCAGCAGCGCTAGACAGGGGTATCACAATGAGCAGTTCTTC. The chain joins TRBV9 to TRBJ2-1; TRBD1 matches at 8 bases. V gave up 3 bases and J gave up 5 bases; unmatched junction bases: 7. The CDR3 consists of 15 residues. Germline lookup yields CDR1 SGDLS and CDR2 YYNGEE.

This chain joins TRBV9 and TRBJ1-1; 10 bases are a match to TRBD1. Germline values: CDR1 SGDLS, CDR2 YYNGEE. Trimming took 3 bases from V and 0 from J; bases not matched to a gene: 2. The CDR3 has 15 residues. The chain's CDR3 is CASSAGQGMNTEAFF. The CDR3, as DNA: TGTGCCAGCAGCGCGGGACAGGGGATGAACACTGAAGCTTTCTTT.

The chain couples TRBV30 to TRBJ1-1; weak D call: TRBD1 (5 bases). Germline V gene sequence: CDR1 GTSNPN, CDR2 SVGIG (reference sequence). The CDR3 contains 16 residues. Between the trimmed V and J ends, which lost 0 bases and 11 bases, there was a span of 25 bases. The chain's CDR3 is CAWSVGFSTRGVRAFF. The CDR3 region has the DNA TGTGCCTGGAGTGTAGGGTTTTCGACACGGGGGGTGAGGGCTTTCTTT.